This TCR beta chain emerged from a study of cytomegalovirus exposure and HLA in healthy donors. PCR primers comprised 60 Vbeta and 13 Jbeta primers. Authors' analysis steps: Unique TCR beta chains numbered roughly 80 million in a later analysis, with around 10 million shared. The assay was immunoSEQ multiplex PCR, and TCRdb's table has in-frame clones only and misses some. The V and J calls and clone size come from that table; D and trimming were worked out from the DNA. The sample comprises approximately 22,000 clones, 65% to 85% of which are singletons, and under 8% rests with the top ten. Note on this clone: The target antigen is unknown.

Germline loops: CDR1 GTSNPN, CDR2 SVGIG (reference sequence). The CDR3 is 14 amino acids. V was pared by 0 bases and J by 7 bases, with 6 bases of the junction left unmatched. Whole-study results and caveats: Roughly uniform depth of sequencing across donors was assumed in presence/absence analyses.

This rearrangement joins TRBV30 to TRBJ2-5; TRBD1 agrees at 9 bases. This receptor was obtained from a man aged 60 to 75 in good health and CMV-seronegative. Specimen: PBMCs. The CDR3 sequence: CAWSVTGGKGTQYF. Written as DNA, the CDR3 is TGTGCCTGGAGTGTAACAGGGGGCAAAGGGACCCAGTACTTC.